This T cell receptor beta chain was captured in a study of cytomegalovirus exposure and HLA in healthy donors. The PCR used 60 Vbeta and 13 Jbeta primers. The protocol was immunoSEQ multiplex PCR, while the TCRdb copy is restricted to in-frame clones and leaves out a portion. This sample yields about 160,000 clones, of which under 80% are seen a single time; approximately 4.5% belongs to the top ten. The TCR comes from a man aged 35 to 55 in good health and CMV-seronegative. The sample was PBMCs.

DNA for the CDR3: TGTGCCAGTAGTATGGGACAGGGGTTCCAGCCCCAGCATTTT. Its protein product is CASSMGQGFQPQHF. The chain employs TRBV19 and TRBJ1-5; 10 positions match TRBD1. This CDR3 region has 14 residues. Germline CDR1 is LNHDA and CDR2 is SQIVND (reference sequence). Trimming took 3 bases from V and 7 from J; bases not matched to a gene: 3.